This T cell receptor (beta chain) stems from a study of cytomegalovirus exposure and HLA in healthy donors. Study information: The same platform was used for the 100 to 150 validation repertoires as for the approximately 670 first-cohort repertoires, as reported in a later analysis. Whole-study findings and limits: It was about 150 TCR beta chains that were listed as cytomegalovirus-associated. The CMV antigen specificity of three CMV-associated chains was confirmed through in vitro analysis. Rarity marked most TCR sequences, yet some public TCRs occurred in many donors.

Clones were read by immunoSEQ multiplex PCR, and TCRdb kept only the in-frame ones, dropping some. The data contain about 150,000 clones, 88% of them singletons. Points on this clone: Its target is not known.

The sample comprised PBMCs. This TCR was recovered from a young man in good health and CMV-seronegative.

CDR3 amino acids: CASSRQSFNQPQHF. For the CDR3, the DNA is TGTGCCAGCAGTCGACAGAGCTTCAATCAGCCCCAGCATTTT. The J gene is TRBJ1-5, the V gene TRBV2, with a tentative D call TRBD1 (5 bases). Trimming cost V 5 bases and J 3 bases, with 11 bases left between them. The CDR3 has 14 residues. Germline CDR1 reads SNHLY; CDR2 reads FYNNEI. The full variable domain, in which reference TRBV2 and TRBJ1-5 provide the parts outside the CDR3, is EPEVTQTPSHQVTQMGQEVILRCVPISNHLYFYWYRQILGQKVEFLVSFYNNEISEKSEIFDDQFSVERPDGSNFTLKIRSTKLEDSAMYFCASSRQSFNQPQHFGDGTRLSIL.